These 27 T cell receptor beta chains were all obtained from the same sample, sequenced in a study of long-term antiretroviral therapy in people with HIV. Running of the v3.0 immunoSEQ assay took place at survey level. Repertoires were generated with immunoSEQ multiplex PCR, while TCRdb's copy carries only in-frame clones and drops some. In the table there are 25,000 or so clones, roughly 78% of which are singletons. The sequenced sample was unsorted PBMCs, obtained 1.5 years before starting antiretroviral therapy. The receptors shown here come from a man younger than 30 with HIV.

The chain employs TRBV10-3 and TRBJ1-2, with 8 bases aligning to TRBD1. V was pared by 6 bases and J by 3 bases, with 9 bases of the junction left unmatched. CDR3 length equals 15 residues. Germline values: CDR1 ENHRY, CDR2 SYGVKD. CDR3 in DNA: TGTGCCATCAGAGGGCGGACAGGGTTAGACTATGGCTACACCTTC. Translation: CAIRGRTGLDYGYTF.

The chain is built from TRBV6-5 and TRBJ2-2; 7 nucleotides agree with TRBD2. The germline V gene has CDR1 MNHEY and CDR2 SVGAGI. The J segment lost 0 bases and the V segment lost 2 bases, leaving 3 bases of the junction unmatched. The CDR3 loop spans 16 amino acids. CDR3 loop: CASSYTGGPNTGELFF. CDR3 coding DNA: TGTGCCAGCAGTTACACGGGGGGTCCGAACACCGGGGAGCTGTTTTTT.

This chain connects TRBV5-1 to TRBJ1-3; TRBD1 agrees at 7 bases. Losses at the gene ends were 4 bases for V and 0 bases for J; bases not matched to a gene: 10. The germline V gene has CDR1 SGHRS and CDR2 YFSETQ. The CDR3 covers 17 residues. CDR3 sequence reads: CASSPSLQGSSGNTIYF. The CDR3 DNA follows: TGCGCCAGCAGCCCCTCCCTACAGGGGAGCTCTGGAAACACCATATATTTT.

The chain has TRBV9 and TRBJ1-1; tentative D call: TRBD1 (6 bases). In germline, CDR1 is SGDLS, CDR2 YYNGEE. This CDR3 comprises 13 residues. The V end was cut by 4 bases, the J end by 6 bases, with 13 bases between. This chain's CDR3 is CASSPVGGPEAFF. The CDR3 DNA follows: TGTGCCAGCAGCCCTGTGGGGGGGCCTGAAGCTTTCTTT.

The chain employs TRBV7-9 and TRBJ2-7, with 7 bases that match TRBD2. Germline V lookup: CDR1 SEHNR, CDR2 FQNEAQ (reference sequence). The CDR3 loop spans 14 amino acids. The trim removed 5 bases at V and 6 bases at J, leaving 10 bases unmatched. CDR3 residues: CASSEWTREGEQYF. In nucleotides, the CDR3 is TGTGCCAGCAGCGAGTGGACCAGGGAGGGCGAGCAGTACTTC.

In its sample, this clone was seen once. CDR3 in DNA: TGTGCCAGCAGTTACTCGAGGGGTCTCCAAGAGACCCAGTACTTC. It translates to CASSYSRGLQETQYF. The rearrangement uses TRBV6-5 and TRBJ2-5; D could derive from TRBD1 or TRBD2 (5 bases each). The germline V gene encodes CDR1 MNHEY and CDR2 SVGAGI. The CDR3 has 15 amino acids. Between the trimmed V and J ends, which lost 0 bases and 1 base, there was a span of 9 bases.

This chain connects TRBV5-1 to TRBJ2-7, with TRBD1 matching 8 bases. Germline trimming cut 3 bases from V and 1 base from J; bases unmatched to any gene: 9. Germline assignment: CDR1 SGHRS and CDR2 YFSETQ. The CDR3 runs to 16 residues. CDR3 coding DNA: TGCGCCAGCAGCTCTAGTATTGGGACAGGATCCTACGAGCAGTACTTC. It is translated as CASSSSIGTGSYEQYF.

The chain employs TRBV10-3 and TRBJ2-5; 11 bases agree with TRBD2. The CDR3 is made up of 14 amino acids. V gave up 5 bases and J gave up 1 base; unmatched junction bases: 0. Germline V CDR1 and CDR2: ENHRY, SYGVKD. The CDR3: CAISTSGGQETQYF. CDR3 DNA: TGTGCCATCAGTACTAGCGGGGGCCAAGAGACCCAGTACTTC.

The chain links TRBV30 to TRBJ1-1; 7 bases fit TRBD1. V dropped 5 bases and J dropped 6; count of bases not matched to a gene: 15. The germline V gene encodes CDR1 GTSNPN and CDR2 SVGIG (reference sequence). The CDR3 covers 15 residues. The CDR3 DNA reads as TGTGCCTGGGCCTCCAAACAGGGGATGTCGGCTGAAGCTTTCTTT. It is translated as CAWASKQGMSAEAFF.

This clone was seen a few times. This chain connects TRBV15 to TRBJ1-4, with TRBD1 matching 8 bases. CDR1 and CDR2 (germline): LNHNV, YYDKDF (reference sequence). The junction had 2 bases not matched to a gene; V was cut back by 0 bases and J by 8 bases. The CDR3 loop spans 14 amino acids. For the CDR3, the DNA is TGTGCCACCAGCAGAGAGGGACAGGCGGAAAAACTGTTTTTT. Translation gives CATSREGQAEKLFF.

The chain's CDR3 is CASSPYGGDTEAFF. The CDR3 DNA is TGTGCCAGCAGTCCTTATGGGGGCGACACTGAAGCTTTCTTT. The chain combines TRBV6-5 with TRBJ1-1, with D perhaps TRBD1 (6 bases). Trimming took 5 bases from V and 3 from J, leaving 13 bases between them. Germline lookup yields CDR1 MNHEY and CDR2 SVGAGI. The CDR3 contains 14 residues.

The rearrangement uses TRBV28 and TRBJ1-3, with D uncertain. CDR3 length: 15 residues. Germline lookup yields CDR1 MDHEN and CDR2 SYDVKM. With 3 bases removed from V and 0 bases from J, the gap between germline ends came to 9 bases. CDR3 bases: TGTGCCAGCAGTTTCGGATTCTCCTCTGGAAACACCATATATTTT. Its translation is CASSFGFSSGNTIYF. The full variable domain, completed using reference TRBV28 and TRBJ1-3, is DVKVTQSSRYLVKRTGEKVFLECVQDMDHENMFWYRQDPGLGLRLIYFSYDVKMKEKGDIPEGYSVSREKKERFSLILESASTNQTSMYLCASSFGFSSGNTIYFGEGSWLTVV.

V is TRBV5-5 and J is TRBJ2-2; D possibly matches TRBD1 or TRBD2 (5 bases each). V was trimmed by 5 bases and J by 0 bases, leaving 14 bases between them. This CDR3 comprises 16 residues. CDR1 SGHKS and CDR2 YYEKEE come from the germline V gene (reference sequence). The chain's CDR3 is CASSRIQGANTGELFF. The CDR3 region has the DNA TGTGCCAGCAGTCGGATTCAGGGAGCGAACACCGGGGAGCTGTTTTTT.

The gene calls are TRBV5-1 and TRBJ2-3, with TRBD1 as a possible D gene (6 bases). CDR3 length equals 14 residues. The V and J ends lost 1 base and 5 bases respectively, with 11 bases between them. Germline loops: CDR1 SGHRS, CDR2 YFSETQ. The CDR3 DNA follows: TGCGCCAGCAGCTTGACAGGGTCTCAAGATACGCAGTATTTT. This translates into CASSLTGSQDTQYF.

The chain uses TRBV5-4 and TRBJ2-1; no clear D. Germline V gene lookup returns CDR1 SGHNT and CDR2 YYREEE (reference sequence). The CDR3 runs 12 residues. Trimming shortened V by 1 base and J by 10 bases, and 9 bases separated the two germline ends. CDR3 loop: CASSLQVREQFF. DNA of the CDR3: TGTGCCAGCAGCTTGCAAGTGCGAGAGCAGTTCTTC.

This sequence joins TRBV19 and TRBJ1-1; 7 nucleotides match TRBD1. Germline assignment: CDR1 LNHDA and CDR2 SQIVND (reference sequence). J lost 5 bases, V lost 7 bases, and 7 bases had no gene match. CDR3 length: 13 residues. This CDR3 reads CASTKQGYTEAFF. CDR3 coding DNA: TGTGCCAGTACCAAACAGGGGTATACTGAAGCTTTCTTT.

The chain links TRBV2 to TRBJ2-1, with TRBD2 as a possible D gene (6 bases). The CDR3 runs to 14 residues. Germline assignment: CDR1 SNHLY and CDR2 FYNNEI. V lost 1 base and J lost 6, with 10 bases in between. The CDR3 nucleotides are TGTGCCAGCAGTGAAGGGGGAGCGGGCAATGAGCAGTTCTTC. Its translation is CASSEGGAGNEQFF.

CDR3 DNA: TGTGCCAGCAGTGGGAAGGGGGGAGCCCTGAGCTCCTACGAGCAGTACTTC. This sequence encodes CASSGKGGALSSYEQYF. This sequence joins TRBV5-5 and TRBJ2-7; either TRBD1 or TRBD2 may fit D (6 bases each). The V end was cut by 5 bases, the J end by 0 bases, with 21 bases between. Germline V gene data show CDR1 as SGHKS and CDR2 as YYEKEE (reference sequence). The CDR3 extends over 17 amino acids.

J is TRBJ1-4 and V is TRBV14; D call uncertain. Trimming removed 1 base from V and 2 bases from J, with 5 bases in between. Germline V lookup: CDR1 SGHDN, CDR2 FVKESK. The CDR3 contains 14 residues. CDR3 region: CASSQGPTNEKLFF. CDR3 DNA: TGTGCCAGCAGCCAAGGTCCCACTAATGAAAAACTGTTTTTT. Together with reference TRBV14 and TRBJ1-4, the CDR3 gives the full variable domain: EAGVTQFPSHSVIEKGQTVTLRCDPISGHDNLYWYRRVMGKEIKFLLHFVKESKQDESGMPNNRFLAERTGGTYSTLKVQPAELEDSGVYFCASSQGPTNEKLFFGSGTQLSVL.

The CDR3 sequence is CASSPWTGETQYF. The CDR3 DNA reads TGTGCCAGCAGCCCTTGGACAGGAGAGACCCAGTACTTC. The chain carries TRBV13 and TRBJ2-5; 7 bases are a match to TRBD1. Germline CDR1 reads PRHDT; CDR2 reads FYEKMQ (reference sequence). The CDR3 is 13 residues long. V gave up 5 bases and J gave up 4 bases; unmatched junction bases: 4.

J is TRBJ1-2 and V is TRBV9; D might be TRBD1 (6 bases). The germline V gene has CDR1 SGDLS and CDR2 YYNGEE. The CDR3 runs 15 residues. Trimming removed 0 bases at V and 5 bases at J, with 14 bases between. Written as DNA, the CDR3 is TGTGCCAGCAGCGTAGAGGTAGGGGGGAGGTATGGCTACACCTTC. Its translation is CASSVEVGGRYGYTF. Using reference TRBV9 and TRBJ1-2 for the parts outside the CDR3, the full variable domain is DSGVTQTPKHLITATGQRVTLRCSPRSGDLSVYWYQQSLDQGLQFLIQYYNGEERAKGNILERFSAQQFPDLHSELNLSSLELGDSALYFCASSVEVGGRYGYTFGSGTRLTVV.

The J gene is TRBJ2-4, the V gene TRBV19; perhaps TRBD2 as D (6 bases). Trimming removed 6 bases at V and 8 bases at J, with 14 bases between. This CDR3 contains 13 residues. Germline CDR1 is LNHDA and CDR2 is SQIVND (reference sequence). The CDR3 DNA follows: TGTGCCAGTAGGATGGGGGGTGCGGACATTCAGTACTTC. Translation gives CASRMGGADIQYF.

The chain combines TRBV28 with TRBJ2-4; 14 bases map to TRBD2. The CDR3 runs 19 residues. Losses at the gene ends were 3 bases for V and 0 bases for J; bases not matched to a gene: 7. Germline assignment: CDR1 MDHEN and CDR2 SYDVKM. This CDR3 is CASSFVGTSGRLAKNIQYF. The CDR3 coding sequence is TGTGCCAGCAGTTTTGTCGGGACTAGCGGGAGACTAGCCAAAAACATTCAGTACTTC.

The chain combines TRBV25-1 with TRBJ2-1, with TRBD2 identical over 11 bases. J was trimmed by 4 bases and V by 4 bases; bases with no gene match: 12. The CDR3 has 18 amino acids. Germline V gene data show CDR1 as MGHDK and CDR2 as SYGVNS. This CDR3 is CASSGPGETSGTYNEQFF. CDR3 sequence (DNA): TGTGCCAGCAGTGGTCCAGGGGAGACTAGCGGGACTTACAATGAGCAGTTCTTC.

The chain combines TRBV7-9 with TRBJ1-5; D perhaps matches TRBD1 (5 bases). V shed 5 bases and J shed 2 bases, with 10 bases lying between them. The CDR3 loop spans 14 amino acids. Germline lookup yields CDR1 SEHNR and CDR2 FQNEAQ (reference sequence). CDR3 bases: TGTGCCAGCAGCCCCCGGGGGGGCAATCAGCCCCAGCATTTT. Its protein is CASSPRGGNQPQHF. The complete variable domain, with remaining parts taken from reference TRBV7-9 and TRBJ1-5, reads DTGVSQNPRHKITKRGQNVTFRCDPISEHNRLYWYRQTLGQGPEFLTYFQNEAQLEKSRLLSDRFSAERPKGSFSTLEIQRTEQGDSAMYLCASSPRGGNQPQHFGDGTRLSIL.

The gene calls are TRBV7-8 and TRBJ2-4; no reliable D call. V lost 1 base and J lost 0, with 7 bases in between. Germline-derived CDR1 and CDR2 are SGHVS and FQNEAQ. The CDR3 is made up of 15 amino acids. CDR3 protein: CASSLGGLAKNIQYF. The CDR3 bases are TGTGCCAGCAGCTTAGGAGGTCTAGCCAAAAACATTCAGTACTTC.

This chain joins TRBV6-5 and TRBJ2-1; tentative D call: TRBD2 (5 bases). CDR1 is MNHEY, CDR2 SVGAGI, per germline. The CDR3 sequence is 14 residues long. Trimming took 2 bases from V and 8 from J, leaving 13 bases between them. DNA for the CDR3: TGTGCCAGCAGTTACCGGAGCGGAAGCGATGAGCAGTTCTTC. Residues: CASSYRSGSDEQFF.